This T cell receptor beta chain was obtained from a study of cytomegalovirus exposure and HLA in healthy donors. Study-wide findings and caveats: TCR association rates varied by HLA locus in a later analysis, with DRB1 highest and HLA-C lowest. In all likelihood, a cluster of highly shared sequence variants was a sequencing artifact. When the data were analyzed later, several of the most significant clusters appeared to be linked to common viral pathogens. Trimming of TCR beta V- and J-genes showed a link, identified in a later analysis, to a missense DCLRE1C variant.

In regard to this clone: Its target is not known.

Germline-derived CDR1 and CDR2 are SGHRS and YFSETQ. CDR3 length: 17 residues. With 5 bases clipped from V and 0 bases from J, the junction kept 8 bases outside the gene matches. Researchers ran the PCR with 60 Vbeta and 13 Jbeta primers. Produced via immunoSEQ multiplex PCR; TCRdb's table is partial and in-frame only. The repertoire holds fewer than 65,000 clones, with 70% to 80% as singletons. This TCR was recovered from a woman in her forties in good health and CMV-seropositive. V and J are TRBV5-1 and TRBJ2-4, with 10 positions matching TRBD1. The sequenced sample consisted of PBMCs. CDR3 nucleotide sequence: TGCGCCAGCAGGAGGGACAGGGGCGATATAGCCAAAAACATTCAGTACTTC. This translates into CASRRDRGDIAKNIQYF.